This T cell receptor (beta chain) was found in a study of technical replicates of blood from four donors. Clones were read by immunoSEQ multiplex PCR, and TCRdb kept only the in-frame ones, dropping some. The data show under 95,000 clones, with around 94% seen just once and less than 0.25% held by the top ten. The CDR3 has 16 residues. CDR1 MDHEN and CDR2 SYDVKM come from the germline V gene. The germline V and J ends were trimmed by 1 base and 4 bases, with 17 bases remaining between them. This chain connects TRBV28 to TRBJ2-7; D is perhaps TRBD1 (6 bases). This TCR came from a human donor in good health. The sample comprised T cells isolated from PBMCs. The CDR3 DNA sequence: TGTGCCAGCAGTTTATATCCCCTAGGGGGTTCTTACGAGCAGTACTTC. This codes for CASSLYPLGGSYEQYF.